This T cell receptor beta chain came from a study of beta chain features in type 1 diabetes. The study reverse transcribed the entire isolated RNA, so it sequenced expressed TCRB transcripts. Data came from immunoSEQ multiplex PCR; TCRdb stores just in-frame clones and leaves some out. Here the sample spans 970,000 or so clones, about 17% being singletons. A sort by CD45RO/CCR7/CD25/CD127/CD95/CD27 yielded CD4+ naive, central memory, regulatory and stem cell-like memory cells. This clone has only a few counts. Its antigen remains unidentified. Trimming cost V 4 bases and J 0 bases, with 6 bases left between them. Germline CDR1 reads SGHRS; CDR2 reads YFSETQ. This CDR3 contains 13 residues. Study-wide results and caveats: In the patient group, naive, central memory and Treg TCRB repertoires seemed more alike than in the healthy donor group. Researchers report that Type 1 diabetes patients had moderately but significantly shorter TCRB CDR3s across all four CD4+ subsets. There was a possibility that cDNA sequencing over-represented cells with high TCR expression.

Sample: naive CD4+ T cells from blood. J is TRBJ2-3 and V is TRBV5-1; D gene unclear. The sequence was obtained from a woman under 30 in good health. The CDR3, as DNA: TGCGCCAGCAGCACCCCGAGCACAGATACGCAGTATTTT. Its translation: CASSTPSTDTQYF.